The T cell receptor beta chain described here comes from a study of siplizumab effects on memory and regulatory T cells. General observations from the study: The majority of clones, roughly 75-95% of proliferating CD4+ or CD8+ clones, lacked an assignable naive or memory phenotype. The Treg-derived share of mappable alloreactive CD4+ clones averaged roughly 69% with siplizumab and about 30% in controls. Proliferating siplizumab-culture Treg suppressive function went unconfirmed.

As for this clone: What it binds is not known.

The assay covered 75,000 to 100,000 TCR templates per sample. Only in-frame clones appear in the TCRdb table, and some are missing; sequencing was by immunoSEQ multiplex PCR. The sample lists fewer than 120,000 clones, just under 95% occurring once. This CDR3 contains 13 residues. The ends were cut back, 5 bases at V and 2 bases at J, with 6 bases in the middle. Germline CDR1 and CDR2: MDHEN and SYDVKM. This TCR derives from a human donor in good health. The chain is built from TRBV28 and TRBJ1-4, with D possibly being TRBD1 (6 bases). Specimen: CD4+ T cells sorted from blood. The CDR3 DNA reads TGTGCCAGCAGTACAGGGACTAATGAAAAACTGTTTTTT. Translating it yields CASSTGTNEKLFF.